These T cell receptor beta chains were read from a single sample in a study of sequential checkpoint blockade in melanoma. Measured with immunoSEQ multiplex PCR; TCRdb has only the in-frame clones, and not every one. Among about 37,000 clones listed, 32% were seen once. The sequences come from tumor tissue (inferred from file names), collected from a patient given nivolumab and ipilimumab in sequence. These receptor sequences come from a human donor with melanoma. CDR3s include the opening cysteine and the closing phenylalanine or tryptophan. D genes are given only for firm matches. Clone size is stated in some rows and not others, as once, few, many or a class when expanded.

CASSLSASTYNSPLHF,TGCGCCAGCAGCTTGTCAGCTAGCACCTATAATTCACCCCTCCACTTT,TRBV23-1,many,.,TRBJ1-6
CAWSVANTIYF,TGTGCCTGGAGTGTGGCAAACACCATATATTTT,TRBV30,.,.,TRBJ1-3
CASSSGQGAGGYTF,TGTGCCAGCTCATCTGGACAGGGGGCAGGTGGCTACACCTTC,TRBV18,.,TRBD1,TRBJ1-2
CASSVDGSGLMNTEAFF,TGTGCCAGCAGCGTAGATGGATCAGGATTAATGAACACTGAAGCTTTCTTT,TRBV9,few,.,TRBJ1-1
CASADTGDQPQHF,TGTGCCAGTGCGGACACCGGCGATCAGCCCCAGCATTTT,TRBV19,.,.,TRBJ1-5
CASSLITILPSTDTQYF,TGTGCCAGCAGTTTAATCACGATTCTCCCTAGCACAGATACGCAGTATTTT,TRBV28,few,.,TRBJ2-3
CASSFADWGVAEQFF,TGTGCCAGCAGCTTTGCGGACTGGGGCGTCGCTGAGCAGTTCTTC,TRBV9,.,.,TRBJ2-1
CASSIPANSPLHF,TGTGCCAGTAGTATACCAGCTAATTCACCCCTCCACTTT,TRBV19,.,.,TRBJ1-6
CSVFTAGQGATGELFF,TGCAGCGTTTTCACTGCGGGTCAGGGGGCCACCGGGGAGCTGTTTTTT,TRBV29-1,.,TRBD1,TRBJ2-2
CASSSGGASGTYNEQFF,TGTGCCAGCAGCTCCGGTGGGGCTAGCGGGACCTACAATGAGCAGTTCTTC,TRBV11-3,many,TRBD2,TRBJ2-1
CASSTGEGVVETQYF,TGTGCCAGTAGTACAGGGGAAGGGGTTGTGGAGACCCAGTACTTC,TRBV19,.,.,TRBJ2-5
CASSSGTQYQETQYF,TGTGCCAGCAGCTCAGGGACCCAGTACCAAGAGACCCAGTACTTC,TRBV11-3,.,.,TRBJ2-5
CASSLGGQYNQPQHF,TGTGCCAGCAGCTTGGGGGGACAGTACAATCAGCCCCAGCATTTT,TRBV11-3,few,TRBD1,TRBJ1-5
CASSQVGMTGELFF,TGTGCCAGCAGCCAAGTGGGAATGACCGGGGAGCTGTTTTTT,TRBV14,.,.,TRBJ2-2
CASSPTPGGDSGNTIYF,TGTGCCAGCTCACCGACTCCCGGGGGAGACTCTGGAAACACCATATATTTT,TRBV18,.,.,TRBJ1-3
CASSFGQGRYGYTF,TGCGCCAGCAGCTTCGGACAGGGGCGCTATGGCTACACCTTC,TRBV5-1,.,TRBD1,TRBJ1-2
CASSPRGGTYNEQFF,TGTGCCAGCTCACCACGCGGGGGGACCTACAATGAGCAGTTCTTC,TRBV18,.,TRBD2,TRBJ2-1
CSVKANRVAYEQYF,TGCAGCGTTAAGGCAAACAGGGTAGCCTACGAGCAGTACTTC,TRBV29-1,.,.,TRBJ2-7
CATPGGAKNIQYF,TGTGCCACCCCGGGAGGCGCCAAAAACATTCAGTACTTC,TRBV19,.,TRBD2,TRBJ2-4
CASSRAPWVNEQFF,TGTGCCAGCAGCAGAGCACCATGGGTCAATGAGCAGTTCTTC,TRBV11-3,.,.,TRBJ2-1
CATSRVGGGSNEQFF,TGTGCCACCAGCAGAGTAGGGGGAGGAAGTAATGAGCAGTTCTTC,TRBV15,few,.,TRBJ2-1
CASSPSGTSTDTQYF,TGTGCCAGCAGCCCAAGCGGCACTAGCACAGATACGCAGTATTTT,TRBV11-3,many,.,TRBJ2-3
CAWSGTGLFTDTQYF,TGTGCCTGGAGTGGAACAGGCCTTTTCACAGATACGCAGTATTTT,TRBV30,.,.,TRBJ2-3
CASSIEGLYLAGDTDTQYF,TGTGCCAGTAGTATAGAGGGACTATATCTAGCGGGAGACACAGATACGCAGTATTTT,TRBV19,.,TRBD2,TRBJ2-3
CASRAGGPSNTGELFF,TGTGCCAGCAGAGCAGGGGGGCCTTCGAACACCGGGGAGCTGTTTTTT,TRBV9,few,.,TRBJ2-2
CASSGSSGSYEQFF,TGTGCCAGCAGTGGGTCTAGCGGGAGCTATGAGCAGTTCTTC,TRBV9,few,TRBD2,TRBJ2-1
CSVLQGVAGNTIYF,TGCAGCGTCCTACAGGGAGTCGCTGGAAACACCATATATTTT,TRBV29-1,few,.,TRBJ1-3
CAWSSGGDNEQFF,TGTGCCTGGAGTAGCGGGGGGGACAATGAGCAGTTCTTC,TRBV30,.,TRBD2,TRBJ2-1
CASIAGGTGELFF,TGTGCCAGCATTGCGGGGGGCACCGGGGAGCTGTTTTTT,TRBV9,few,TRBD2,TRBJ2-2
CASSLGYSGRINEQFF,TGTGCCAGCAGCTTAGGATATAGCGGGAGAATCAATGAGCAGTTCTTC,TRBV11-3,few,TRBD2,TRBJ2-1
CASSSGWAGGLQETQYF,TGTGCCAGTAGCTCCGGATGGGCAGGGGGACTCCAAGAGACCCAGTACTTC,TRBV19,.,.,TRBJ2-5